This entry features one T cell receptor beta chain sequence. Its antigen is as yet unknown. This specimen comes from a study of T cell clones after liver transplantation. Overall study context: Post-transplant blood was tracked for graft-donor-reactive T cell clones identified in a pre-transplant mixed lymphocyte reaction.

The CDR3 consists of 17 residues. The germline V gene has CDR1 SGHTA and CDR2 FQGNSA. Trimming left V 1 base short and J 0 bases short, with 13 bases between. The data were produced by immunoSEQ multiplex PCR, yet TCRdb's version contains in-frame clones alone and is incomplete. The data hold about 5,600 clones, with about 32% observed a single time. Alloreactive TCRbeta sequences came from sequencing proliferating CFSE-low cells in the MLR. Graft donor PBMCs, splenocytes, lymph-node cells, or third-party PBMCs stimulated pre-transplant recipient cells. Sequences were obtained from CD4+ T cells from cultured PBMCs. The origin of this receptor is a human patient who received a liver transplant. Among the T cells, some may be from the graft donor. The V gene is TRBV7-2, the J gene TRBJ2-1, with D perhaps TRBD2 (5 bases). As DNA, the CDR3 is TGTGCCAGCAGCTTAGTCGCTAGCACCTACTCCTACAATGAGCAGTTCTTC. This sequence encodes CASSLVASTYSYNEQFF.